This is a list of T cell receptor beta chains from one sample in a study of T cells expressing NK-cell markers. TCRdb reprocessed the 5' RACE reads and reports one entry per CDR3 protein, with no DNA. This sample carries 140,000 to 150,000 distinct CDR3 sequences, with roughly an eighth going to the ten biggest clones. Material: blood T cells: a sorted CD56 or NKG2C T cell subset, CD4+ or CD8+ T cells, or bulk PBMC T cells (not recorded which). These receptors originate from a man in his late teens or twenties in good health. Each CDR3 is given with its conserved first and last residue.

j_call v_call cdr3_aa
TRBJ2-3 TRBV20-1 CSARDLGAEFTDTQYF
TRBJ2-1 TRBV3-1 CASSPESSGSYNEQFF
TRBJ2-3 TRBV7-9 CASSLQSSTDTDTQYF
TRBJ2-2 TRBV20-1 CSARALAGLVGTGELFF
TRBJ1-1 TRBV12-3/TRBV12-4 CASSTETGRDTEAFF
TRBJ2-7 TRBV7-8 CASSSRDSFGVEQYF
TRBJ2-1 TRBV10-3 CAIRDSVSSYNEQFF
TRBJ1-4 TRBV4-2 CASSQPRWVVNEKLFF
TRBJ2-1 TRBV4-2 CASSDQGWAVAGVGNEQFF
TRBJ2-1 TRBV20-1 CREDPGLADYNEQFF
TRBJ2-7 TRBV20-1 CSAAPTAAYEQYF
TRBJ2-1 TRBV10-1 CASSRTPSSYNEQFF
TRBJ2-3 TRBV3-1 CASSQDQRQGDDTQYF
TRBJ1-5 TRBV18 CASSLSWRAGVANQPQHF
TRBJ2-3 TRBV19 CASTREWGTDTQYF
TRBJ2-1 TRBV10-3 CAISAGSGEQFF
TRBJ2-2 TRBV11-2 CASSFPVVLDTGELFF
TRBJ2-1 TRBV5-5 CASSLRRDSEQFF
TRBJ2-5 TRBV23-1 CASTTRTGRETQYF
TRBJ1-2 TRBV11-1 CASSLGPTGRTANYGYTF
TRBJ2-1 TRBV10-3 CAISEFRGPRNEQFF
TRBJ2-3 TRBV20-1 CSARPLGTSGSEDTQYF
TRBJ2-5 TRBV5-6 CASSLGTERQQETQYF
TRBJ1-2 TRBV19 CASTLTENYGYTF
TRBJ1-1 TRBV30 CAWSVGIEAFF
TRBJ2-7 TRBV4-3 CASSQGWEASYSYEQYF
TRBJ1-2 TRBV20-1 CSARDRQGIYGYTF
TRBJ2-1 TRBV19 CATSGLAGGNEQFF
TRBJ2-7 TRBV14 CASSQAPSGMPGRDEQYF
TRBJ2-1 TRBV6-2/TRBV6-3 CASSYSRGRNEQFF
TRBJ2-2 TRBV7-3 CASSVQGGTGELFF
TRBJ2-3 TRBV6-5 CASSSTGGPDTQYF
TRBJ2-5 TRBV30 CAWSSIRDRAETQYF
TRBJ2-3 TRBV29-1 CSVEGQGIQDTQYF
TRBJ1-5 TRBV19 CASSSIRGPDQPQHF
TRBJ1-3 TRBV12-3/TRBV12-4 CASSFVDSGNTIYF
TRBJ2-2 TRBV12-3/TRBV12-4 CANPGQGKTGELFF
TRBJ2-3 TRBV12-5 CASGLGTSARTDTQYF
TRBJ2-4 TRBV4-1 CASSQEAGLPLNIQYF
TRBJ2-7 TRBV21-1 CASSPIPQQGEKYEQYF
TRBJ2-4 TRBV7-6 CASSLEVAGGPIAKNIQYF
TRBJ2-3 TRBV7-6 CASSLAAGAPTDTQYF
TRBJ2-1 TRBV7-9 CASSGGAYNEQFF
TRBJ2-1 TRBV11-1 CASIDPNLGEGYYNEQFF
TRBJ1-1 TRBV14 CASSQDLGKNTEAFF
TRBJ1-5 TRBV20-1 CSANTDRFGNQPQHF
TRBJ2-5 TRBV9 CASSLGLAGLETQYF
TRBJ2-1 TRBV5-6 CASSPYAGVHYNEQFF
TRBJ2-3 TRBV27 CASATGSATDTQYF